This T cell receptor beta chain was sequenced during a study of human T cells and chemical hapten exposure. For the study at large: Patients had diphenylcyclopropenone applied to the scalp weekly throughout the approximately 26-week study.

The time point here: pre-sensitization, week 0. Treatment specified: therapeutic diphenylcyclopropenone sensitization with weekly scalp DPC. Every donor had alopecia and was 18 to 70 years old; all were suitable for DPC. The CDR3 loop spans 12 amino acids. The V gene's germline CDR1 is LGHNT and CDR2 FRNRAP. Trimming left V 2 bases short and J 5 bases short, with 4 bases between. General study results and limits: Expanded TCRs created a significantly greater count of big CDR3 similarity clusters than controls did.

Original data processing: Sample-level TCR yields exhibited a median of approximately 88,000, with a range of roughly 20,000 to 750,000. TCRdb used MiXCR to reprocess the RACE reads, holding one entry per CDR3 protein. These V and J calls are TCRdb output, not the study's own analysis. The sample has around 300,000 distinct CDR3 sequences; roughly 7.7% are singletons. This clonotype occurred many times. Its cognate antigen is unknown. The J gene is TRBJ1-5, the V gene TRBV12-5; D not resolved. Here the sequenced sample was whole blood, taken in connection with sensitization to the hapten diphenylcyclopropenone (DPC). The clonotype originates from a man younger than 35 with alopecia areata. Some clones in this sample may be carry-over from other donors' samples. Here the CDR3 reads CASGLYDQPQHF. The CDR3 region has the DNA TGTGCTAGTGGTTTGTATGATCAGCCCCAGCATTTT.